These 10 T cell receptor beta chains came from one sample sequenced in a study of spatial heterogeneity in lung cancer. Stated time point: sample taken at primary tumor resection. Whole RNA obtained from tumor, nontumor lung or frozen PBMC underwent sequencing without sorting. TCRdb used MiXCR to reprocess the 5' RACE reads, holding one entry per CDR3 protein. Of tens of thousands of distinct CDR3 sequences listed, more than 7% were seen once; the top ten hold approximately 15%. Here the sequenced sample was PBMCs, taken at surgery. The receptors come from a female donor with early-stage non-small cell lung cancer.

The genes are TRBV2 and TRBJ1-1; D uncertain. The CDR3 is 13 residues long. The germline V gene encodes CDR1 SNHLY and CDR2 FYNNEI. Trimming pared 4 bases from V and 0 bases from J, leaving 6 bases between. The CDR3 here is CASSGVVNTEAFF. CDR3 sequence (DNA): TGTGCCAGCAGTGGAGTTGTGAACACTGAAGCTTTCTTT.

The V call is TRBV5-1, the J call TRBJ1-1, with D tentatively TRBD1 (5 bases). CDR3 size: 13 residues. Germline values: CDR1 SGHRS, CDR2 YFSETQ. Deletions cut 4 bases from V and 5 bases from J, with 12 bases between. CDR3 protein: CASSLQGGTEAFF. CDR3 DNA: TGCGCCAGCAGCCTTCAGGGTGGAACTGAAGCTTTCTTT. The full variable domain, rest sourced from reference TRBV5-1 and TRBJ1-1, is KAGVTQTPRYLIKTRGQQVTLSCSPISGHRSVSWYQQTPGQGLQFLFEYFSETQRNKGNFPGRFSGRQFSNSRSEMNVSTLELGDSALYLCASSLQGGTEAFFGQGTRLTVV.

This clonotype has more than one count but fewer than ten. The rearrangement joins TRBV20-1 to TRBJ1-2; D is ambiguous. Trimming removed 3 bases from V and 4 bases from J, with 15 bases in between. Germline CDR1 and CDR2: DFQATT and SNEGSKA (reference sequence). The CDR3 length is 14 residues. The DNA of the CDR3 is TGCAGTGCTAGGGCCCCCGGGAGCTCCTATGGCTACACCTTC. This translates into CSARAPGSSYGYTF.

This clonotype appeared many times. The rearrangement joins TRBV12-3 or TRBV12-4 to TRBJ2-5; D is unresolved. V lost 6 bases to trimming and J lost 7 bases, with 12 bases between them. There are 12 residues in the CDR3. The CDR3 nucleotides read TGTGCCAGCAGAATAGGGATTGCGACCCAGTACTTC. Protein: CASRIGIATQYF.

This chain links TRBV20-1 with TRBJ2-3; 9 bases line up with TRBD1. CDR3 length: 15 amino acids. Germline loops: CDR1 DFQATT, CDR2 SNEGSKA (reference sequence). With V trimmed by 4 bases and J by 0 bases, 5 bases remained unmatched. The CDR3 spells CSAMTGTGSTDTQYF. The CDR3, as DNA: TGCAGTGCTATGACCGGGACAGGGAGCACAGATACGCAGTATTTT.

This clonotype was seen many times. V is TRBV7-2 and J is TRBJ2-3; D is ambiguous. V lost 5 bases to trimming and J lost 8 bases, with 11 bases between them. CDR1 and CDR2 (germline): SGHTA, FQGNSA. The CDR3 is made up of 12 amino acids. The CDR3 sequence is CASSPRVGTQYF. The CDR3 bases are TGTGCCAGCAGCCCCCGGGTGGGTACGCAGTATTTT.

This clonotype was seen a few times. The gene calls are TRBV11-3 and TRBJ2-5; TRBD2 matches at 8 bases. Germline V gene lookup returns CDR1 SGHNT and CDR2 YENEEA. V trimming: 0 bases; J trimming: 3 bases; junction bases outside the gene matches: 9. CDR3 length: 17 residues. In DNA form, the CDR3 reads TGTGCCAGCAGCTTAGAAAGGTTTTCGCGGGAGGAAGAGACCCAGTACTTC. It is translated as CASSLERFSREEETQYF.

The chain carries TRBV28 and TRBJ2-7; tentatively, D is TRBD2 (6 bases). Trimming left V 5 bases short and J 2 bases short, with 13 bases between. This CDR3 spans 14 amino acids. Germline V gene data show CDR1 as MDHEN and CDR2 as SYDVKM. The CDR3 sequence: CASSREELPYEQYF. CDR3 DNA sequence: TGTGCCAGCAGTAGGGAGGAACTTCCCTACGAGCAGTACTTC.

Many counts were recorded for this clonotype. The J gene is TRBJ2-3, the V gene TRBV6-5; D unresolved. Germline loops: CDR1 MNHEY, CDR2 SVGAGI. Trimming took 7 bases from V and 0 from J, leaving 8 bases between them. CDR3 length: 13 amino acids. CDR3 protein: CASTRASTDTQYF. CDR3 sequence (DNA): TGTGCCAGCACCCGGGCCAGCACAGATACGCAGTATTTT.

The chain carries TRBV5-6 and TRBJ1-2; D may be TRBD1 (5 bases). Germline V gene lookup returns CDR1 SGHDT and CDR2 YYEEEE. Deletions cut 0 bases from V and 8 bases from J, with 11 bases between. The CDR3 is 13 residues long. The CDR3 region is CASSLGQGHGYTF. DNA for the CDR3: TGTGCCAGCAGCTTGGGGCAGGGTCACGGCTACACCTTC.